This T cell receptor beta chain was recovered during a study of T cells in Graves' hyperthyroidism and ophthalmopathy. Study details: Any treatment followed the collection of peripheral blood at initial diagnosis. Study-wide results and limits: The authors' 13 V-J model separated ophthalmopathy from stable hyperthyroidism.

A few counts support this clonotype. Its antigen is not known. An absence of ophthalmopathy progression within 18 months meant stable Graves' hyperthyroidism. PBMCs stemmed from 8.5 to 10 ml fresh peripheral blood. It was RNA transcripts that yielded the amplified TCR beta CDR3 regions. TCR CDR3 underwent first-round RT-PCR with the HTBI primer set. TCRdb recomputed calls from the multiplex PCR reads with MiXCR, one row per CDR3 protein. Among about 500,000 distinct CDR3 sequences listed, 15% to 20% were seen once. Source material: blood. This receptor was obtained from a woman younger than 30 with Graves' hyperthyroidism.

The CDR3 coding sequence is TGTGCCAGCTCACCGACAGGGCGCGGTCAGCCCCAGCATTTT. Translated: CASSPTGRGQPQHF. The chain links TRBV18 to TRBJ1-5; the match to TRBD1 covers 7 bases. Trimming cost V 3 bases and J 6 bases; bases outside gene matches: 5. The CDR3 consists of 14 residues. Germline V gene sequence: CDR1 KGHSH, CDR2 LQKENI.